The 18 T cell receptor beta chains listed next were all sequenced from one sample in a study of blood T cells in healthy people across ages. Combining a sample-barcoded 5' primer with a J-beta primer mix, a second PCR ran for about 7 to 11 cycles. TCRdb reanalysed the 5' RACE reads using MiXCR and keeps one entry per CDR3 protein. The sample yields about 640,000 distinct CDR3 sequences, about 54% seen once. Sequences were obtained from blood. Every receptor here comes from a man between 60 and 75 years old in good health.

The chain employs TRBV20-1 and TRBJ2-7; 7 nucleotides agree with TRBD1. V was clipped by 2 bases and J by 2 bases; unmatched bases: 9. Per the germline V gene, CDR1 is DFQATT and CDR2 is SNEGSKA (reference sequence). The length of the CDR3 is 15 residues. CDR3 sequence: CSARPGQAATYEQYF. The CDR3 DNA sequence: TGCAGTGCTAGACCTGGACAGGCCGCCACCTACGAGCAGTACTTC.

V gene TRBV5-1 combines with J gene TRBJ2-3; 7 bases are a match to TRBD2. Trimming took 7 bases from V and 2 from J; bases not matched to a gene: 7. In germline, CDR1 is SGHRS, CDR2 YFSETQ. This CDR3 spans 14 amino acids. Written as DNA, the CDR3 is TGCGCCAGCGCACTAGCGTTACACACAGATACGCAGTATTTT. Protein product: CASALALHTDTQYF. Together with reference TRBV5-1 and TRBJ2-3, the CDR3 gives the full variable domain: KAGVTQTPRYLIKTRGQQVTLSCSPISGHRSVSWYQQTPGQGLQFLFEYFSETQRNKGNFPGRFSGRQFSNSRSEMNVSTLELGDSALYLCASALALHTDTQYFGPGTRLTVL.

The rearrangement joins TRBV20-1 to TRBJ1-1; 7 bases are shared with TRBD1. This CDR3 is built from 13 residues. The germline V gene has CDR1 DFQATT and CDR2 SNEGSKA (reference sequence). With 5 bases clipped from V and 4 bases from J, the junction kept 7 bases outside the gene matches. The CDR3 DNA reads TGCAGTGCTGGCCTCTCAGGGGGCACTGAAGCTTTCTTT. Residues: CSAGLSGGTEAFF.

CDR3 loop: CSAKTSTGDTQYF. In DNA form, the CDR3 reads TGCAGTGCAAAAACAAGCACCGGGGATACGCAGTATTTT. The V gene is TRBV20-1, the J gene TRBJ2-3, with D unresolved. There are 13 residues in the CDR3. Trimming left V 6 bases short and J 6 bases short, with 16 bases between. The germline gives CDR1 DFQATT, CDR2 SNEGSKA (reference sequence).

CDR3 sequence reads: CSAYKTSGSTYNEQFF. The CDR3, as DNA: TGCAGTGCTTATAAAACTAGCGGGTCCACCTACAATGAGCAGTTCTTC. The chain carries TRBV20-1 and TRBJ2-1, with 9 positions matching TRBD2. The CDR3 runs to 16 residues. Losses at the gene ends were 5 bases for V and 2 bases for J; bases not matched to a gene: 10. Per germline, CDR1 DFQATT and CDR2 SNEGSKA (reference sequence).

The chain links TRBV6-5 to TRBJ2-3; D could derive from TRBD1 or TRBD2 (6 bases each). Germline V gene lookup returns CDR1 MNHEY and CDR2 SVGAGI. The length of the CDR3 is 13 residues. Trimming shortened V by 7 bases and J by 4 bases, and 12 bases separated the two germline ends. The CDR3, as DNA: TGTGCCAGCACCCTGAGGGGGGCAGATACGCAGTATTTT. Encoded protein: CASTLRGADTQYF.

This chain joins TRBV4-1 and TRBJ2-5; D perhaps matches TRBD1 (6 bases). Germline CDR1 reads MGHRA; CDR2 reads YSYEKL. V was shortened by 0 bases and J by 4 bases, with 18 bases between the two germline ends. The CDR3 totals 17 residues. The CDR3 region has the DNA TGCGCCAGCAGCCAAGATTTACAGCGTTTCAGGGGAGAGACCCAGTACTTC. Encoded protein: CASSQDLQRFRGETQYF.

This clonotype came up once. The CDR3 region has the DNA TGTGCCAGCAGTTTCAGCGGAGGAAATGTTGAAAAACTGTTTTTT. Protein sequence: CASSFSGGNVEKLFF. The rearrangement uses TRBV12-3 or TRBV12-4 and TRBJ1-4; D not resolved. The CDR3 runs to 15 residues. Trimming shortened V by 3 bases and J by 7 bases, and 15 bases separated the two germline ends.

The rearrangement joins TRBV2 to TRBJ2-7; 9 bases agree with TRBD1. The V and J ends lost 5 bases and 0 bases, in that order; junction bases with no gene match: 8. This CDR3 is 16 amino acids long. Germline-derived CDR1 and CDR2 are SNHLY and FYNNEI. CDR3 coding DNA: TGTGCCAGCAGTATAAGGACAGGGGCCCGCTCCTACGAGCAGTACTTC. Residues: CASSIRTGARSYEQYF.

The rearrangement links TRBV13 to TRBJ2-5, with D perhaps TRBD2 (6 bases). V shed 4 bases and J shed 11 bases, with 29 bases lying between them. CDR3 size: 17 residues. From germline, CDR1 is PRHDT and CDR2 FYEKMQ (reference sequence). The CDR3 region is CASSSSGTVSSYNEQYF. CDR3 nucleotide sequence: TGTGCCAGCAGCTCCTCCGGGACTGTAAGCTCCTACAATGAGCAGTACTTC.

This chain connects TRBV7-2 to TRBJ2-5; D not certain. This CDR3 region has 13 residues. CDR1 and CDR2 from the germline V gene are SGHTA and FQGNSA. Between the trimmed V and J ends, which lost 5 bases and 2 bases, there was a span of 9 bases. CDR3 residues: CASSRACQETQYF. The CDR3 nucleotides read TGTGCCAGCAGCCGTGCCTGTCAAGAGACCCAGTACTTC.

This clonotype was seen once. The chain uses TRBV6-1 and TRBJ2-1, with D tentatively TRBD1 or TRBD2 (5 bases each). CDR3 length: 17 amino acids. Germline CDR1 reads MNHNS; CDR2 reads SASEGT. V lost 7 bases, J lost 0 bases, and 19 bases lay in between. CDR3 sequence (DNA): TGTGCCAGCAACCGAGGAGGACACAAGAGCTCCTACAATGAGCAGTTCTTC. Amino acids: CASNRGGHKSSYNEQFF.

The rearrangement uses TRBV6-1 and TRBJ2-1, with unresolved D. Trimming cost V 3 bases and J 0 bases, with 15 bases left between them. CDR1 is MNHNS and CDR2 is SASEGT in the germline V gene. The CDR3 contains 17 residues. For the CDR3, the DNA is TGTGCCAGCAGTGATCCCGGCAGCGCACGCTCCTACAATGAGCAGTTCTTC. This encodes CASSDPGSARSYNEQFF.

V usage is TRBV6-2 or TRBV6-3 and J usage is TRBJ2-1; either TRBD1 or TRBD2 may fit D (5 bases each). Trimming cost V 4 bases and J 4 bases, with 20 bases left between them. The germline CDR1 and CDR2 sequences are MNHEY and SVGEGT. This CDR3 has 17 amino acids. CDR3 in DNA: TGTGCCAGCAGTTCGCCCCGAGGGGATTACTTTTACAATGAGCAGTTCTTC. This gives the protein CASSSPRGDYFYNEQFF.

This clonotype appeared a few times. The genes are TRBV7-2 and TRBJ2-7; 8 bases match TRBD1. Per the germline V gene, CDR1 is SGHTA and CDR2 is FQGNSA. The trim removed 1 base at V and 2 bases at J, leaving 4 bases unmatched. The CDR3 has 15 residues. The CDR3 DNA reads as TGTGCCAGCAGCTTAGACCCGGGACAGGCCTACGAGCAGTACTTC. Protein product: CASSLDPGQAYEQYF.

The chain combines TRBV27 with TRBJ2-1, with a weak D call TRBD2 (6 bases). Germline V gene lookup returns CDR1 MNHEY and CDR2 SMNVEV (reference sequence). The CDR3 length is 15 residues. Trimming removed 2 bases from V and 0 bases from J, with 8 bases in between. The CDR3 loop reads CASSLMGGSYNEQFF. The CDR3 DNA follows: TGTGCCAGCAGTTTAATGGGGGGCTCCTACAATGAGCAGTTCTTC.

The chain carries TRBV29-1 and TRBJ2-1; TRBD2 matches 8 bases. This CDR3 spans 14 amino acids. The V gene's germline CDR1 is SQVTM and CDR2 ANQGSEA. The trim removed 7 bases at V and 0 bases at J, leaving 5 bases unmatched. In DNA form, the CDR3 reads TGCAGCGGTAGCGGGACCAGCTCCTACAATGAGCAGTTCTTC. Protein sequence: CSGSGTSSYNEQFF.

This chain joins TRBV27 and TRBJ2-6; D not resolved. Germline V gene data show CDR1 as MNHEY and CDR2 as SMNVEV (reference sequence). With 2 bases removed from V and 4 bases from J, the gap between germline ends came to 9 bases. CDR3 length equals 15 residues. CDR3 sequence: CASSLDAGGANVLTF. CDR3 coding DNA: TGTGCCAGCAGTTTAGACGCCGGCGGGGCCAACGTCCTGACTTTC.